This T cell receptor (beta chain) was retrieved from a study of cytomegalovirus exposure and HLA in healthy donors. At the level of the study: Genotyping showed 81% of fewer than 500 donors falling in the Caucasian-associated ancestry cluster.

The primer mix had 60 Vbeta and 13 Jbeta primers. Libraries were prepared by immunoSEQ multiplex PCR; TCRdb keeps only in-frame clonotypes and omits some of them. The table records over 85,000 clones, about three quarters of them present only once. Concerning this clone: The antigen is unknown.

Study-level findings and limits: The authors later linked a missense DCLRE1C variant to TCR beta V- and J-gene trimming.

This CDR3 region has 17 residues. Trimming removed 2 bases from V and 4 bases from J; junction bases left unmatched: 9. The germline gives CDR1 MDHEN, CDR2 SYDVKM. The study sampled nominally healthy donors, though unrecorded immune exposures were likely. This sequence originates from an older woman in good health and CMV-seropositive. What was sequenced was PBMCs. This chain joins TRBV28 and TRBJ2-5; 11 bases fit TRBD1. The CDR3 DNA sequence: TGTGCCAGCAGTTTACCCAGGACAGGGGGCCTGACAGAGACCCAGTACTTC. Amino acids: CASSLPRTGGLTETQYF.